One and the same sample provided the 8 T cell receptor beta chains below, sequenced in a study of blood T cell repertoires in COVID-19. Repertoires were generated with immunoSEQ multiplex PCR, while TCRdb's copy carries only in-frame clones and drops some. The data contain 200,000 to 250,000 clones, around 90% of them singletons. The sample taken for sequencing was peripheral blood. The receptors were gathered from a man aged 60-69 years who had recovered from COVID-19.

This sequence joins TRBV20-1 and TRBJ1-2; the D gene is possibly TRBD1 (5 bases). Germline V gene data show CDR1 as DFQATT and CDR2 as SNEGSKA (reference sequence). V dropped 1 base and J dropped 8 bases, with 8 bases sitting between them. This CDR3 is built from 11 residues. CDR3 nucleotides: TGCAGTGCTAGAGTGCGGGGCGGCTACACCTTC. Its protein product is CSARVRGGYTF.

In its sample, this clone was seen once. CDR3: CASSSRQGSTYEQYF. The DNA of the CDR3 is TGTGCCAGTAGTTCCCGGCAGGGGTCTACCTACGAGCAGTACTTC. The J gene is TRBJ2-7, the V gene TRBV19; D is possibly TRBD1 (6 bases). The CDR3 is made up of 15 amino acids. V dropped 5 bases and J dropped 2 bases, with 16 bases sitting between them. The germline V gene has CDR1 LNHDA and CDR2 SQIVND (reference sequence).

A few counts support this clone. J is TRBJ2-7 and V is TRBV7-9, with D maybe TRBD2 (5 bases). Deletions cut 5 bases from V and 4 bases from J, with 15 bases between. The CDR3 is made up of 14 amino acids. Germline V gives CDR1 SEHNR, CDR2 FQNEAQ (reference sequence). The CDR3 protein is CASSPYGISYEQYF. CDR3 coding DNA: TGTGCCAGCAGCCCCTACGGGATATCGTACGAGCAGTACTTC.

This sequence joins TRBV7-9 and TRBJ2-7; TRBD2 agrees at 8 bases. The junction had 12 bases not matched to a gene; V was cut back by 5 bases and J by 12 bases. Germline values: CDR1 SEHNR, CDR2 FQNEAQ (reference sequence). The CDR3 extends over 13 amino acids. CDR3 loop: CASSPDAGTRLYF. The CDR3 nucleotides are TGTGCCAGCAGCCCAGATGCGGGGACTAGGCTGTACTTC.

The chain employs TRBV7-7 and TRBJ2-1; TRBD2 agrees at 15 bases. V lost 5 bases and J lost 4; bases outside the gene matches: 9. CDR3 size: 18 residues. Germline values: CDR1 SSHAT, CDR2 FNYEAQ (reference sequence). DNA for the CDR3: TGTGCCAGCAGCCCTTACGGACTAGCGGGGGGGGGTTACAATGAGCAGTTCTTC. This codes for CASSPYGLAGGGYNEQFF.

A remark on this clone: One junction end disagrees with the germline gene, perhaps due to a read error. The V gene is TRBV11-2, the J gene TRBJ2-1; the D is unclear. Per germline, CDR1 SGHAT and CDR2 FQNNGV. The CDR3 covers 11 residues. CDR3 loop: CASSLEHTKIF. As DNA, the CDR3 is TGTGCCAGCAGCTTAGAGCACACTAAGATCTTC. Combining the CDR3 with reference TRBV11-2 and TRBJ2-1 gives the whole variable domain EAGVAQSPRYKIIEKRQSVAFWCNPISGHATLYWYQQILGQGPKLLIQFQNNGVVDDSQLPKDRFSAERLKGVDSTLKIQPAKLEDSAVYLCASSLEHTKIFGPGTRLTVL.

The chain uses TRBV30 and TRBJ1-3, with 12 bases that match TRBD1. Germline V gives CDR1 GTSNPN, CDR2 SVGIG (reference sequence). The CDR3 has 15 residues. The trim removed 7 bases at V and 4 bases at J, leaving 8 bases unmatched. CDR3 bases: TGTGCCTCCCGGGACAGGGGGCTTTGGGGAAACACCATATATTTT. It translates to CASRDRGLWGNTIYF.

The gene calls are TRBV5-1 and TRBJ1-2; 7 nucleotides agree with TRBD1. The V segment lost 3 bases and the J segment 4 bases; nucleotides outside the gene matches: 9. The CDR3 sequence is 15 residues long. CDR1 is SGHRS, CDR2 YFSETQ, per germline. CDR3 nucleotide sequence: TGCGCCAGCAGCTATGACAGGGCGAGGGGCTATGGCTACACCTTC. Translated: CASSYDRARGYGYTF.